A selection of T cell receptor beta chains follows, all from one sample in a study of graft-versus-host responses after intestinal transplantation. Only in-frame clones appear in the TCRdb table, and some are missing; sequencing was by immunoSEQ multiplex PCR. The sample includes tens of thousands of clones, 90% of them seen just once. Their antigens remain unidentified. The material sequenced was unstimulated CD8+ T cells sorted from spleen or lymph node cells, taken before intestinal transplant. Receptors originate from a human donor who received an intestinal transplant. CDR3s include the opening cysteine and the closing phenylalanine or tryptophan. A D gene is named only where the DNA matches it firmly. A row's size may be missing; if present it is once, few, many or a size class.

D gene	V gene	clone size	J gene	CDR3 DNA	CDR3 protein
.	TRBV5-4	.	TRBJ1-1	TGTGCCAGCAGCTTGGTTCGGGTCGGGAACACTGAAGCTTTCTTT	CASSLVRVGNTEAFF
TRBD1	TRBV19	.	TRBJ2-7	TGTGCCAGTAGTATTGGGACAGGGACAGGGTACGAGCAGTACTTC	CASSIGTGTGYEQYF
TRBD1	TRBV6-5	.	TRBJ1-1	TGTGCCAGCAGTTACGGGGTAGGGGGCATGAACACTGAAGCTTTCTTT	CASSYGVGGMNTEAFF
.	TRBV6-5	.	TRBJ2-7	TGTGCCAGCAGCACCAGGGAATTCGAGCAGTACTTC	CASSTREFEQYF
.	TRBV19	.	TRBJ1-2	TGTGCCAGTAGTATAGGGGGCTCAGATGGCTACACCTTC	CASSIGGSDGYTF
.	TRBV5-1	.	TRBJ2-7	TGCGCCAGCAGCTTCGGTGTCGAGCAGTACTTC	CASSFGVEQYF
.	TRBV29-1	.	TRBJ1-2	TGCAGCGTCACAGACGGAAACTATGGCTACACCTTC	CSVTDGNYGYTF
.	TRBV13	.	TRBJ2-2	TGTGCCAGCAGCACTAACCTAGCAGCCGGGGAGCTGTTTTTT	CASSTNLAAGELFF
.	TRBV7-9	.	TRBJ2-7	TGTGCCAGCAGCACGGCGGACGAGCAGTACTTC	CASSTADEQYF
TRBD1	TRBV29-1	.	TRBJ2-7	TGCAGCGTACCAGGACAGGGAAAGCAGTACTTC	CSVPGQGKQYF
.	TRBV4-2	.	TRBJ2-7	TGTGCCAGCAGCCCCAACCCGGGGGTCTCCTACGAGCAGTACTTC	CASSPNPGVSYEQYF
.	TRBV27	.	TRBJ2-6	TGTGCCAGCAGTCTTACAGGGTCCAACGTCCTGACTTTC	CASSLTGSNVLTF
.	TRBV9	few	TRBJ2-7	TGTGCCAGCAGCGTAGCTGGTCCAGATGGCGGCGAGCAGTACTTC	CASSVAGPDGGEQYF
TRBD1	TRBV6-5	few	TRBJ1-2	TGTGCCAGCACCGAACAGGGGGCACGGGGCTACACCTTC	CASTEQGARGYTF
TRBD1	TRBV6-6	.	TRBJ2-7	TGTGCCAGCAGCTACCCCTCCGGACAGGGAGCTTTCGAGCAGTACTTC	CASSYPSGQGAFEQYF
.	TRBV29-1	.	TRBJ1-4	TGCAGCGTTGCAGGCATTAAGAACCTTACTAATGAAAAACTGTTTTTT	CSVAGIKNLTNEKLFF
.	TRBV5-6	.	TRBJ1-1	TGTGCCAGCAGCTTGGGGGGGGTAGGCACTGAAGCTTTCTTT	CASSLGGVGTEAFF
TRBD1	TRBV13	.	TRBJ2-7	TGTGCCAGCAGCGAGCCCGGGACAGGCTACGGGGGGCAGTACTTC	CASSEPGTGYGGQYF
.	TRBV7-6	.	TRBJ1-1	TGTGCCAGCAGCAAAGGGGACACCAACAACACTGAAGCTTTCTTT	CASSKGDTNNTEAFF